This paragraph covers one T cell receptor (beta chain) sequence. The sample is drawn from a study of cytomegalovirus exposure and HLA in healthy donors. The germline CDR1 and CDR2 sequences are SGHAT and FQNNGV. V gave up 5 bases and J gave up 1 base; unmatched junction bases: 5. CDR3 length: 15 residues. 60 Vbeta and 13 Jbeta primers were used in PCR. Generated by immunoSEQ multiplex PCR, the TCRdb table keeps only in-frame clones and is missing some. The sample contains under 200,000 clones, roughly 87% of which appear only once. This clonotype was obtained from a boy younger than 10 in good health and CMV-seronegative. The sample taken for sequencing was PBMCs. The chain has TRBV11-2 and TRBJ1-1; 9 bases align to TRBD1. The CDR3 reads CASSRGDRANTEAFF. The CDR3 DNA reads TGTGCCAGCAGCCGGGGGGACAGGGCGAACACTGAAGCTTTCTTT.